These 24 T cell receptor beta chains came from one sample sequenced in a study of cytomegalovirus exposure and HLA in healthy donors. The data were produced by immunoSEQ multiplex PCR, yet TCRdb's version contains in-frame clones alone and is incomplete. The table has around 150,000 clones, 85% to 90% seen once; the top ten hold about 3.5%. The sample was PBMCs. All receptors derive from a woman aged 18-35 years in good health and CMV-seropositive.

The genes are TRBV28 and TRBJ2-3, with 8 bases fitting TRBD1. Germline CDR1 is MDHEN and CDR2 is SYDVKM. Unmatched junction bases numbered 8, after V lost 7 bases and J lost 2 bases. This CDR3 comprises 15 residues. The CDR3 protein is CASTLGDRFTDTQYF. In nucleotides, the CDR3 is TGTGCCAGCACCTTGGGGGACAGGTTCACAGATACGCAGTATTTT. The entire variable domain, with the rest obtained from reference TRBV28 and TRBJ2-3, is as follows: DVKVTQSSRYLVKRTGEKVFLECVQDMDHENMFWYRQDPGLGLRLIYFSYDVKMKEKGDIPEGYSVSREKKERFSLILESASTNQTSMYLCASTLGDRFTDTQYFGPGTRLTVL.

The chain employs TRBV15 and TRBJ2-1, with 16 bases fitting TRBD2. J lost 7 bases, V lost 5 bases, and 14 bases had no gene match. The CDR3 runs 19 residues. Germline V gives CDR1 LNHNV, CDR2 YYDKDF (reference sequence). CDR3 loop: CATSRTPGTSGRAWNEQFF. DNA for the CDR3: TGTGCCACCAGCCGCACTCCCGGGACTAGCGGGAGGGCCTGGAATGAGCAGTTCTTC.

The chain employs TRBV14 and TRBJ2-7; D gene uncertain. Trimming shortened V by 1 base and J by 5 bases, and 3 bases separated the two germline ends. CDR3 length: 11 residues. The germline gives CDR1 SGHDN, CDR2 FVKESK. The CDR3 nucleotides read TGTGCCAGCAGCCAAGTCAACGAGCAGTACTTC. Its protein product is CASSQVNEQYF.

CDR3 residues: CASSTIGSTHEQYF. In DNA, the CDR3 is TGTGCCAGCAGCACCATCGGTTCCACCCACGAGCAGTACTTC. This chain uses TRBV6-5 with TRBJ2-7, with D unclear. The CDR3 is 14 residues long. Germline V gene sequence: CDR1 MNHEY, CDR2 SVGAGI. Trimming took 6 bases from V and 5 from J, leaving 17 bases between them.

The gene calls are TRBV18 and TRBJ1-1; 8 nucleotides agree with TRBD1. V dropped 2 bases and J dropped 1; count of bases not matched to a gene: 3. The CDR3 is 15 residues long. Germline-derived CDR1 and CDR2 are KGHSH and LQKENI. CDR3 bases: TGTGCCAGCTCACCAAAGACAGGGGCGAACACTGAAGCTTTCTTT. Translating gives CASSPKTGANTEAFF. Using reference TRBV18 and TRBJ1-1 for the parts outside the CDR3, the full variable domain is NAGVMQNPRHLVRRRGQEARLRCSPMKGHSHVYWYRQLPEEGLKFMVYLQKENIIDESGMPKERFSAEFPKEGPSILRIQQVVRGDSAAYFCASSPKTGANTEAFFGQGTRLTVV.

The rearrangement joins TRBV2 to TRBJ2-5; 10 bases align to TRBD2. CDR1 and CDR2 from the germline V gene are SNHLY and FYNNEI. The CDR3 spans 14 residues. J lost 3 bases, V lost 4 bases, and 2 bases had no gene match. CDR3 region: CASSALAGEETQYF. CDR3 nucleotides: TGTGCCAGCAGTGCCCTAGCGGGGGAAGAGACCCAGTACTTC. The variable domain in full, with the rest retrieved from reference TRBV2 and TRBJ2-5, is EPEVTQTPSHQVTQMGQEVILRCVPISNHLYFYWYRQILGQKVEFLVSFYNNEISEKSEIFDDQFSVERPDGSNFTLKIRSTKLEDSAMYFCASSALAGEETQYFGPGTRLLVL.

The CDR3 loop is CASSLLAGEGGQFF. CDR3 sequence (DNA): TGTGCCAGCAGCTTATTGGCGGGAGAGGGTGGGCAGTTCTTC. V gene TRBV7-6 combines with J gene TRBJ2-1, with 7 bases that match TRBD2. V was pared by 2 bases and J by 12 bases, with 10 bases of the junction left unmatched. There are 14 residues in the CDR3. Germline V gene data show CDR1 as SGHVS and CDR2 as FNYEAQ. The variable domain in full, completed from reference TRBV7-6 and TRBJ2-1, reads GAGVSQSPRYKVTKRGQDVALRCDPISGHVSLYWYRQALGQGPEFLTYFNYEAQQDKSGLPNDRFSAERPEGSISTLTIQRTEQRDSAMYRCASSLLAGEGGQFFGPGTRLTVL.

This clone was counted a single time. This sequence joins TRBV11-3 and TRBJ2-7; 9 bases match TRBD1. The J segment lost 4 bases and the V segment lost 5 bases, leaving 9 bases of the junction unmatched. This CDR3 has 15 amino acids. Looked up from germline, CDR1 is SGHNT and CDR2 is YENEEA. CDR3 nucleotides: TGTGCCAGCAGCCCTGGAGGGACAGGGTCTTACGAGCAGTACTTC. This encodes CASSPGGTGSYEQYF.

The chain combines TRBV10-2 with TRBJ1-1; TRBD1 is a possible D gene (6 bases). Trimming removed 2 bases from V and 5 bases from J, with 15 bases in between. The length of the CDR3 is 15 residues. Germline CDR1 and CDR2: WSHSY and SAAADI. The CDR3 region is CASSEGAGVRTEAFF. The CDR3 region has the DNA TGCGCCAGCAGTGAGGGGGCAGGGGTTAGGACTGAAGCTTTCTTT.

The genes are TRBV11-3 and TRBJ2-1, with 9 bases fitting TRBD2. Looked up from germline, CDR1 is SGHNT and CDR2 is YENEEA. Losses at the gene ends were 1 base for V and 5 bases for J; bases not matched to a gene: 3. This CDR3 spans 15 amino acids. CDR3 nucleotides: TGTGCCAGCAGCTTAGCTTCTAGCGGGAACAATGAGCAGTTCTTC. It translates to CASSLASSGNNEQFF. The full variable domain, completed using reference TRBV11-3 and TRBJ2-1, is EAGVVQSPRYKIIEKKQPVAFWCNPISGHNTLYWYLQNLGQGPELLIRYENEEAVDDSQLPKDRFSAERLKGVDSTLKIQPAELGDSAVYLCASSLASSGNNEQFFGPGTRLTVL.

The chain joins TRBV10-3 to TRBJ1-3; TRBD1 matches 11 bases. Germline V gives CDR1 ENHRY, CDR2 SYGVKD. The CDR3 totals 19 residues. V lost 3 bases, J lost 1 base, and 11 bases stayed unmatched. CDR3 residues: CAISDPGQGAFTSGNTIYF. CDR3 nucleotides: TGTGCCATCAGTGACCCCGGACAGGGGGCTTTTACTTCTGGAAACACCATATATTTT.

This chain connects TRBV19 to TRBJ1-1; 7 nucleotides align to TRBD1. CDR3 length: 13 amino acids. The germline V gene has CDR1 LNHDA and CDR2 SQIVND (reference sequence). V lost 6 bases and J lost 1; bases outside the gene matches: 2. CDR3 in DNA: TGTGCCAGTAGAGGGACAGCGAACACTGAAGCTTTCTTT. This sequence encodes CASRGTANTEAFF.

The gene calls are TRBV7-2 and TRBJ2-3, with 10 nucleotides matching TRBD2. The CDR3 spans 16 residues. CDR1 and CDR2 from the germline V gene are SGHTA and FQGNSA. The V segment lost 4 bases and the J segment 9 bases; nucleotides outside the gene matches: 13. In nucleotides, the CDR3 is TGTGCCAGCAGCTCTAGGGGAGGGCTAGCGGGAGTGACGCAGTATTTT. The encoded protein is CASSSRGGLAGVTQYF.

The V gene is TRBV11-3, the J gene TRBJ2-1; TRBD2 agrees at 9 bases. Germline CDR1 SGHNT, CDR2 YENEEA. The CDR3 is 15 amino acids. V gave up 2 bases and J gave up 2 bases; unmatched junction bases: 1. CDR3 in amino acids: CASSLLAGTYNEQFF. The DNA of the CDR3 is TGTGCCAGCAGCTTACTAGCGGGAACCTACAATGAGCAGTTCTTC.

Comments on this clone: A much larger clone sits a single nucleotide away, making a read error possible. Additional DNA sequences in this sample encode the identical CDR3. The rearrangement joins TRBV2 to TRBJ2-3, with D maybe TRBD1 (5 bases). CDR3 length: 15 residues. The germline V gene has CDR1 SNHLY and CDR2 FYNNEI. Trimming shortened V by 2 bases and J by 0 bases, and 9 bases separated the two germline ends. CDR3 DNA sequence: TGTGCCAGCAGTGAAACAGGTTCTAGCACAGATACGCAGTATTTT. Amino acids: CASSETGSSTDTQYF.

This clone was observed at least ten times. The chain links TRBV5-1 to TRBJ2-7; weak D call: TRBD2 (5 bases). Germline V CDR1 and CDR2: SGHRS, YFSETQ. This CDR3 has 13 residues. V was trimmed by 7 bases and J by 2 bases, leaving 13 bases between them. The CDR3 here is CASAEGEPYEQYF. In DNA, the CDR3 is TGCGCCAGCGCAGAGGGAGAGCCCTACGAGCAGTACTTC.

This rearrangement joins TRBV27 to TRBJ2-2, with D hard to call. Germline-derived CDR1 and CDR2 are MNHEY and SMNVEV (reference sequence). Trimming removed 5 bases from V and 4 bases from J, with 5 bases in between. The CDR3 has 12 amino acids. As DNA, the CDR3 is TGTGCCAGCAGTACACCCACCGGGGAGCTGTTTTTT. Protein: CASSTPTGELFF.

This clone appeared once. V and J are TRBV11-2 and TRBJ2-1; TRBD2 matches 13 bases. CDR3 length equals 17 residues. After removal of 2 bases from V and 9 bases from J, the junction contained 10 bases not matched to a gene. Germline values: CDR1 SGHAT, CDR2 FQNNGV. Written as DNA, the CDR3 is TGTGCCAGCAGCTTACTTGGACTAGCGGGAGAAACTGGTGAGCAGTTCTTC. As protein: CASSLLGLAGETGEQFF.

This clone has just one count. This sequence joins TRBV7-2 and TRBJ2-7, with 7 bases that match TRBD2. This CDR3 contains 15 residues. The V gene end was trimmed by 3 bases and the J gene end by 0 bases; junction bases not matched to a gene: 5. Germline V CDR1 and CDR2: SGHTA, FQGNSA. In nucleotides, the CDR3 is TGTGCCAGCAGCTTGTCGGGCGGGGGCTCCTACGAGCAGTACTTC. Its protein product is CASSLSGGGSYEQYF.

The V and J genes are TRBV28 and TRBJ2-5; TRBD2 might be the D (6 bases). V was cut by 1 base and J by 5 bases, with 11 bases left in between. The CDR3 extends over 14 amino acids. Germline CDR1 MDHEN, CDR2 SYDVKM. As DNA, the CDR3 is TGTGCCAGCAGTTTATCAGGCGGGACGGAGACCCAGTACTTC. Translated: CASSLSGGTETQYF.

The chain recombines TRBV7-8 with TRBJ1-4; D gene uncertain. Germline values: CDR1 SGHVS, CDR2 FQNEAQ. Trimming removed 1 base at V and 4 bases at J, with 7 bases between. The CDR3 totals 14 residues. For the CDR3, the DNA is TGTGCCAGCAGCTTAGGGCGGAATAATGAAAAACTGTTTTTT. The encoded protein is CASSLGRNNEKLFF. The complete variable domain, with remaining parts taken from reference TRBV7-8 and TRBJ1-4, reads GAGVSQSPRYKVAKRGQDVALRCDPISGHVSLFWYQQALGQGPEFLTYFQNEAQLDKSGLPSDRFFAERPEGSVSTLKIQRTQQEDSAVYLCASSLGRNNEKLFFGSGTQLSVL.

The genes are TRBV7-9 and TRBJ2-7; 7 positions match TRBD2. In germline, CDR1 is SEHNR, CDR2 FQNEAQ (reference sequence). This CDR3 is 15 amino acids long. V gave up 2 bases and J gave up 3 bases; unmatched junction bases: 7. CDR3 DNA sequence: TGTGCCAGCAGCTTATATTGGACTAGAGACTACGAGCAGTACTTC. Its translation is CASSLYWTRDYEQYF. The full variable domain, completed using reference TRBV7-9 and TRBJ2-7, is DTGVSQNPRHKITKRGQNVTFRCDPISEHNRLYWYRQTLGQGPEFLTYFQNEAQLEKSRLLSDRFSAERPKGSFSTLEIQRTEQGDSAMYLCASSLYWTRDYEQYFGPGTRLTVT.

The gene calls are TRBV12-5 and TRBJ1-5, with 8 bases matching TRBD1. Germline loops: CDR1 LGHNT, CDR2 FRNRAP. Trimming removed 1 base from V and 2 bases from J; junction bases left unmatched: 7. There are 17 residues in the CDR3. Here the CDR3 DNA reads TGTGCTAGTGGTTTGGAACAGGGGGGGGTCGGCAATCAGCCCCAGCATTTT. This codes for CASGLEQGGVGNQPQHF.

DNA of the CDR3: TGTGCCAGCAGCTTAGATCCCGTGTCTCAGGGCGAGCAGTACTTC. This translates into CASSLDPVSQGEQYF. The V gene is TRBV11-3, the J gene TRBJ2-7; TRBD1 is a possible D gene (5 bases). The CDR3 length is 15 residues. V gave up 0 bases and J gave up 6 bases, with 15 bases separating them. From germline, CDR1 is SGHNT and CDR2 YENEEA.